By share, the clone carrying this TCR beta chain ranks as medium-sized. Its target is not known. Sequencing was performed with immunoSEQ multiplex PCR; in TCRdb, only in-frame clones are kept and a portion is missing. The sample has approximately 100,000 clones, approximately 87% seen once. The ends were cut back, 2 bases at V and 2 bases at J, with 19 bases in the middle. Germline V gene data show CDR1 as LGHNA and CDR2 as YSLEER. The CDR3 loop spans 18 amino acids. The sample comes from a study of T cell responses to AZD1222 COVID-19 vaccine. General study points: Clonal diversity may have been underestimated in mostly white British donors.

The V and J genes are TRBV4-3 and TRBJ2-1; D possibly uses TRBD1 or TRBD2 (5 bases each). The specimen comprised peripheral blood, sampled 28 days after the second AZD1222 dose. The TCR sequence derives from an adult who received the AZD1222 COVID-19 vaccine. The chain's CDR3 is CASSQKIIRDPPYNEQFF. For the CDR3, the DNA is TGCGCCAGCAGCCAAAAAATTATCCGGGACCCGCCCTACAATGAGCAGTTCTTC.